What follows are 28 T cell receptor beta chains derived from one specimen sequenced in a study of blood T cell repertoires in COVID-19 (dated by TCRdb to about 2020). The library was produced with the immunoSEQ multiplex PCR assay. Held by TCRdb, this immuneACCESS table contains in-frame sequences only and omits some clones. Under half of the omission traces to an unresolved V gene where checked; the cause of the rest is unknown. Recorded for this sample are roughly 130,000 clones; 70% to 85% of them occurred a single time. 9.2% of the sample is taken by the ten largest. What was sequenced was PBMCs or T cells enriched from blood (not recorded which). The receptors derive from a man aged 50 or older who had recovered from COVID-19.

The genes are TRBV5-1 and TRBJ2-3; 9 bases map to TRBD2. Germline CDR1 SGHRS, CDR2 YFSETQ. The CDR3 covers 17 residues. V trimming: 0 bases; J trimming: 2 bases; junction bases outside the gene matches: 7. CDR3 sequence: CASSLGGLAGITDTQYF. As DNA, the CDR3 is TGCGCCAGCAGCTTGGGGGGCCTAGCGGGGATCACAGATACGCAGTATTTT.

This sequence joins TRBV5-1 and TRBJ2-7; TRBD1 is a possible D gene (6 bases). CDR3 length equals 15 residues. The V and J ends lost 7 bases and 2 bases respectively, with 19 bases between them. CDR1 SGHRS and CDR2 YFSETQ come from the germline V gene. The CDR3 bases are TGCGCCAGCGCCCCGGGACAAGGGACCACCTACGAGCAGTACTTC. Amino acid sequence: CASAPGQGTTYEQYF. Full variable domain (remainder filled in from reference TRBV5-1 and TRBJ2-7): KAGVTQTPRYLIKTRGQQVTLSCSPISGHRSVSWYQQTPGQGLQFLFEYFSETQRNKGNFPGRFSGRQFSNSRSEMNVSTLELGDSALYLCASAPGQGTTYEQYFGPGTRLTVT.

This clone has a handful of counts. The chain recombines TRBV27 with TRBJ1-2, with 7 bases matching TRBD1. Germline loops: CDR1 MNHEY, CDR2 SMNVEV (reference sequence). With V trimmed by 8 bases and J by 5 bases, 20 bases remained unmatched. This CDR3 is 17 amino acids long. CDR3 bases: TGTGCCAGCCGGCCTCGAGAGGGGGCGTCCAGGAGGTATGGCTACACCTTC. Its translation: CASRPREGASRRYGYTF.

This CDR3 reads CASSIDDSYHQPQHF. The CDR3 DNA reads TGTGCCAGTAGTATTGACGACAGCTATCATCAGCCCCAGCATTTT. V is TRBV19 and J is TRBJ1-5, with D maybe TRBD1 (5 bases). V gave up 3 bases and J gave up 5 bases, with 14 bases separating them. The CDR3 loop spans 15 amino acids. The germline V gene has CDR1 LNHDA and CDR2 SQIVND (reference sequence).

The chain joins TRBV6-1 to TRBJ1-6; D unresolved. The V gene lost 3 bases and the J gene lost 0 bases, with 6 bases spanning the gap. CDR3 length: 15 residues. Germline CDR1 reads MNHNS; CDR2 reads SASEGT. The CDR3 reads CASSEGSSYNSPLHF. DNA of the CDR3: TGTGCCAGCAGTGAGGGGAGCTCCTATAATTCACCCCTCCACTTT.

The rearrangement uses TRBV6-1 and TRBJ1-6; D not certain. Germline V lookup: CDR1 MNHNS, CDR2 SASEGT. The CDR3 consists of 15 residues. The V and J ends lost 3 bases and 10 bases respectively, with 16 bases between them. CDR3 nucleotide sequence: TGTGCCAGCAGTGAGACGGGTCTACGACTCTCACCCCTCCACTTT. Its protein is CASSETGLRLSPLHF.

The V gene is TRBV3-1 (or the pseudogene TRBV3-2), the J gene TRBJ2-7; 7 bases are shared with TRBD1. Per germline, CDR1 LGHDT and CDR2 YNNKEL (reference sequence). V was clipped by 6 bases and J by 2 bases; unmatched bases: 10. The CDR3 runs to 15 residues. The CDR3, as DNA: TGTGCCAGCAGGGACCCGACAGGGCCGACCTACGAGCAGTACTTC. It yields the protein CASRDPTGPTYEQYF.

This chain's CDR3 is CASSVGQGAREQYF. CDR3 sequence (DNA): TGTGCCAGCAGCGTAGGGCAGGGGGCTCGGGAGCAGTACTTC. The V gene is TRBV9, the J gene TRBJ2-7; 8 bases are shared with TRBD1. J was trimmed by 7 bases and V by 0 bases; bases with no gene match: 6. CDR3 length: 14 residues. Germline V gives CDR1 SGDLS, CDR2 YYNGEE.

The chain combines TRBV5-1 with TRBJ2-3, with D unresolved. With 1 base removed from V and 6 bases from J, the gap between germline ends came to 9 bases. The CDR3 is 13 amino acids. The germline gives CDR1 SGHRS, CDR2 YFSETQ. The CDR3 DNA reads TGCGCCAGCAGCTTGACCGGGTTTGATACGCAGTATTTT. Translating gives CASSLTGFDTQYF.

This chain links TRBV30 with TRBJ1-1, with D maybe TRBD1 (6 bases). The CDR3 spans 12 residues. Trimming removed 5 bases at V and 8 bases at J, with 15 bases between. The germline V gene has CDR1 GTSNPN and CDR2 SVGIG (reference sequence). The CDR3 protein is CAWDGPGAEAFF. For the CDR3, the DNA is TGTGCCTGGGACGGCCCAGGGGCGGAAGCTTTCTTT.

The rearrangement joins TRBV11-3 to TRBJ1-1, with TRBD1 as a possible D gene (6 bases). This CDR3 region has 13 residues. V was pared by 4 bases and J by 5 bases, with 11 bases between. Germline V lookup: CDR1 SGHNT, CDR2 YENEEA. The CDR3 sequence is CASSYREGTEAFF. CDR3 bases: TGTGCCAGCAGCTACAGGGAGGGAACTGAAGCTTTCTTT.

The rearrangement joins TRBV7-9 to TRBJ2-1, with 8 nucleotides matching TRBD1. Germline CDR1 SEHNR, CDR2 FQNEAQ (reference sequence). The CDR3 sequence is 13 residues long. V shed 1 base, J shed 9 bases, and the junction held 2 bases outside the gene matches. The CDR3 coding sequence is TGTGCCAGCAGCTTAGGGACAGGGACTGAGCAGTTCTTC. Translation gives CASSLGTGTEQFF.

The gene calls are TRBV7-3 and TRBJ2-3, with 7 nucleotides matching TRBD1. This CDR3 has 13 residues. Germline V lookup: CDR1 SGHTA, CDR2 FQGTGA. V gave up 5 bases and J gave up 6 bases; unmatched junction bases: 5. Here the CDR3 reads CASSPGQLDTQYF. DNA of the CDR3: TGTGCCAGCAGCCCGGGACAGCTCGATACGCAGTATTTT.

J is TRBJ2-3 and V is TRBV7-3, with D hard to call. This CDR3 contains 13 residues. Trimming stripped 3 bases from V and 5 bases from J, with 9 bases between. Looked up from germline, CDR1 is SGHTA and CDR2 is FQGTGA. CDR3 bases: TGTGCCAGCAGCTTCGTAGCTGGAGATACGCAGTATTTT. Translated, it gives CASSFVAGDTQYF.

The V and J genes are TRBV4-1 and TRBJ1-2; maybe TRBD1 (6 bases). The CDR3 runs to 15 residues. Germline-derived CDR1 and CDR2 are MGHRA and YSYEKL. Trimming took 1 base from V and 5 from J, leaving 14 bases between them. The CDR3 loop reads CASSQAPQGSYGYTF. DNA of the CDR3: TGCGCCAGCAGCCAAGCCCCACAGGGTTCGTATGGCTACACCTTC.

The chain joins TRBV9 to TRBJ2-6; unclear D gene. The V end was cut by 0 bases, the J end by 1 base, with 5 bases between. The CDR3 runs to 15 residues. CDR1 and CDR2 from the germline V gene are SGDLS and YYNGEE. CDR3 loop: CASSVGVSGANVLTF. As DNA, the CDR3 is TGTGCCAGCAGCGTAGGAGTATCTGGGGCCAACGTCCTGACTTTC.

The chain joins TRBV23-1 to TRBJ1-1, with D possibly matching TRBD1 (5 bases). TRBV23-1 qualifies as an ORF whose function is uncertain. With 2 bases removed from V and 7 bases from J, the gap between germline ends came to 14 bases. The length of the CDR3 is 14 residues. This chain's CDR3 is CASSQVAGPGEAFF. The DNA for the CDR3 is TGCGCCAGCAGTCAAGTTGCAGGGCCAGGTGAAGCTTTCTTT.

V is TRBV11-1 and J is TRBJ2-2; D ambiguous. CDR3 length: 15 amino acids. Germline CDR1 SGHAT, CDR2 FQDESV (reference sequence). Trimming shortened V by 1 base and J by 0 bases, and 6 bases separated the two germline ends. The CDR3 reads CASSLGQANTGELFF. The CDR3 DNA reads TGTGCCAGCAGCTTAGGGCAGGCGAACACCGGGGAGCTGTTTTTT.

The rearrangement uses TRBV7-9 and TRBJ2-2; tentative D call: TRBD2 (6 bases). The germline gives CDR1 SEHNR, CDR2 FQNEAQ (reference sequence). V was cut by 3 bases and J by 5 bases, with 13 bases left in between. The CDR3 runs to 15 residues. The DNA of the CDR3 is TGTGCCAGCAGCTTTAAGGCCGGGGGAACCGGGGAGCTGTTTTTT. This translates into CASSFKAGGTGELFF.

The V gene is TRBV20-1, the J gene TRBJ1-1; TRBD1 might be the D (5 bases). The CDR3 totals 11 residues. Per the germline V gene, CDR1 is DFQATT and CDR2 is SNEGSKA (reference sequence). Trimming cost V 8 bases and J 1 base, with 8 bases left between them. The CDR3 region is CSLQGNTEAFF. The CDR3 DNA follows: TGCAGTCTCCAGGGGAACACTGAAGCTTTCTTT.

This clone was observed a few times. The chain recombines TRBV28 with TRBJ1-1; TRBD1 aligns across 12 bases. From germline, CDR1 is MDHEN and CDR2 SYDVKM. The CDR3 totals 15 residues. J gave up 11 bases and V 7 bases, and 14 bases lay outside the gene matches. The CDR3 reads CASNQGDRGHLRAFF. The CDR3 region has the DNA TGTGCCAGCAACCAAGGGGACAGGGGGCATTTAAGGGCTTTCTTT. Filled out from reference TRBV28 and TRBJ1-1, the complete variable domain reads DVKVTQSSRYLVKRTGEKVFLECVQDMDHENMFWYRQDPGLGLRLIYFSYDVKMKEKGDIPEGYSVSREKKERFSLILESASTNQTSMYLCASNQGDRGHLRAFFGQGTRLTVV.

The J gene is TRBJ1-5, the V gene TRBV19; the D gene is possibly TRBD1 (6 bases). This CDR3 spans 13 amino acids. Trimming pared 6 bases from V and 6 bases from J, leaving 12 bases between. Looked up from germline, CDR1 is LNHDA and CDR2 is SQIVND (reference sequence). This chain's CDR3 is CASSPGHIQPQHF. The CDR3 bases are TGTGCCAGTAGCCCGGGACATATTCAGCCCCAGCATTTT.

This chain links TRBV6-5 with TRBJ2-3; 11 nucleotides line up with TRBD2. Unmatched junction bases numbered 6, after V lost 7 bases and J lost 3 bases. Germline V gene data show CDR1 as MNHEY and CDR2 as SVGAGI. This CDR3 is 15 amino acids long. The CDR3 spells CASTLTSGGTDTQYF. In DNA form, the CDR3 reads TGTGCCAGCACTCTAACTAGCGGGGGTACAGATACGCAGTATTTT.

A single count supports this clone. CDR3: CASSPGQGAVGQPQHF. Here the CDR3 DNA reads TGTGCCAGCAGCCCAGGACAGGGGGCTGTAGGTCAGCCCCAGCATTTT. The chain combines TRBV7-6 with TRBJ1-5; 11 bases are shared with TRBD1. Germline loops: CDR1 SGHVS, CDR2 FNYEAQ. The trim removed 5 bases at V and 6 bases at J, leaving 9 bases unmatched. This CDR3 spans 16 amino acids. The whole variable domain, remainder taken from reference TRBV7-6 and TRBJ1-5, is GAGVSQSPRYKVTKRGQDVALRCDPISGHVSLYWYRQALGQGPEFLTYFNYEAQQDKSGLPNDRFSAERPEGSISTLTIQRTEQRDSAMYRCASSPGQGAVGQPQHFGDGTRLSIL.

This rearrangement joins TRBV21-1 to TRBJ1-5; the table calls TRBD1, which could not be checked here. TRBV21-1 is annotated as a pseudogene. The CDR3 covers 16 residues. In nucleotides, the CDR3 is TGTGCCAGCAGCTCTTACCTACGGCAGGGGGAACAGCCCCAGCATTTT. Amino acid sequence: CASSSYLRQGEQPQHF.

This rearrangement joins TRBV7-6 to TRBJ1-1; D unclear. CDR1 is SGHVS and CDR2 is FNYEAQ in the germline V gene. V dropped 2 bases and J dropped 2 bases, with 12 bases sitting between them. The CDR3 is 15 amino acids. CDR3 DNA sequence: TGTGCCAGCAGCTTATTTTCCGGGTCCAACACTGAAGCTTTCTTT. As protein: CASSLFSGSNTEAFF.

This clone was detected a few times. The chain has TRBV6-4 and TRBJ2-1; 9 nucleotides agree with TRBD2. V lost 3 bases, J lost 6 bases, and 6 bases stayed unmatched. The CDR3 runs 15 residues. Germline CDR1 MRHNA, CDR2 SNTAGT. DNA of the CDR3: TGTGCCAGCAGTGAGGTTCTAGCGGGGATCAATGAGCAGTTCTTC. Its translation: CASSEVLAGINEQFF.

Only one count was recorded for this clone. The J gene is TRBJ2-5, the V gene TRBV7-2; 10 bases are a match to TRBD2. With 1 base clipped from V and 0 bases from J, the junction kept 8 bases outside the gene matches. CDR1 is SGHTA, CDR2 FQGNSA, per germline. This CDR3 has 18 amino acids. As DNA, the CDR3 is TGTGCCAGCAGCTTAGAGGGTCTAGCGGGGGCCCACCAAGAGACCCAGTACTTC. This translates into CASSLEGLAGAHQETQYF. Together with reference TRBV7-2 and TRBJ2-5, the CDR3 gives the full variable domain: GAGVSQSPSNKVTEKGKDVELRCDPISGHTALYWYRQSLGQGLEFLIYFQGNSAPDKSGLPSDRFSAERTGGSVSTLTIQRTQQEDSAVYLCASSLEGLAGAHQETQYFGPGTRLLVL.